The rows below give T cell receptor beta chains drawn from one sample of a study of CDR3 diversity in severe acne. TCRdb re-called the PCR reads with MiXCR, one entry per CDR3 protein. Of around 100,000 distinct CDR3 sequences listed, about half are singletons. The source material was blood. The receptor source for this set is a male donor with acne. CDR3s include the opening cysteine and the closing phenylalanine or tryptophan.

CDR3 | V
CSAMTVSSGNTIYF | TRBV29-1
CSAGAGTRGYEQYF | TRBV20-1
CASSVEPSGSTDTQYF | TRBV9
CSADDPDETQYF | TRBV20-1
CASWREEDSTDTQYF | TRBV7-2
CASSLALQETQYF | TRBV7-8
CASSRWGGTESGELFF | TRBV28
CSVTQGYGYTF | TRBV29-1
CASSLARLAPREQYF | TRBV5-1
CASSQRPTTGEKLFF | TRBV14